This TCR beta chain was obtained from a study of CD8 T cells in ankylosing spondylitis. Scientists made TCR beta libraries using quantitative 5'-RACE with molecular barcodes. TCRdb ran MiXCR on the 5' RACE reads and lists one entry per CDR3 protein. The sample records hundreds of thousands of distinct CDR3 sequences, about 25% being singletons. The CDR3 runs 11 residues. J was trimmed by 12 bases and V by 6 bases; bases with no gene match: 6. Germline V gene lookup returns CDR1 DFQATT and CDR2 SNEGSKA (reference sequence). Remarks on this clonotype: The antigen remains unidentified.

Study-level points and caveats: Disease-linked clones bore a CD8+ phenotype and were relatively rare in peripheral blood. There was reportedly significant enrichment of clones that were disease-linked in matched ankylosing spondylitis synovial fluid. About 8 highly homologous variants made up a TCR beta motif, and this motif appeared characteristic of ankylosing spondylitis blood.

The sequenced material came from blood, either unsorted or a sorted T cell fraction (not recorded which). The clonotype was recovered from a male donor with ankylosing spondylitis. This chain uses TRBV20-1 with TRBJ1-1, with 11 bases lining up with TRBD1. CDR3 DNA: TGCAGTGCCCCGGACAGGGGGCAGTCTTTCTTT. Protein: CSAPDRGQSFF.